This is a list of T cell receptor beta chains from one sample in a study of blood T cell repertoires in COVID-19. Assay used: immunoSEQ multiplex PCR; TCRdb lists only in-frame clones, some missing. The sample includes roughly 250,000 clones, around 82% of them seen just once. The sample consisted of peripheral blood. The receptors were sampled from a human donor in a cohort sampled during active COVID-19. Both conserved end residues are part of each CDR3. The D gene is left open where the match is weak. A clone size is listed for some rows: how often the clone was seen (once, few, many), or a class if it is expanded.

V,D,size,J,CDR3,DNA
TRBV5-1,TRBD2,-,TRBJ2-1,CASAVAGGGEQFF,TGCGCCAGCGCTGTAGCGGGAGGCGGTGAGCAGTTCTTC
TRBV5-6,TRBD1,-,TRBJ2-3,CASRSQGAGADTQYF,TGTGCCAGCAGGTCACAGGGGGCAGGGGCAGATACGCAGTATTTT
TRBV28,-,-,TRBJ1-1,CASQTRRAEAFF,TGTGCCAGCCAGACGCGGAGGGCTGAAGCTTTCTTT
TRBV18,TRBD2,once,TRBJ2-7,CASSTTSGSSYEQYF,TGTGCCAGCTCAACAACTAGCGGGAGCTCCTACGAGCAGTACTTC
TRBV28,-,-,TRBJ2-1,CASSLLLGGVSYNEQFF,TGTGCCAGCAGTCTTTTACTCGGGGGTGTCTCCTACAATGAGCAGTTCTTC
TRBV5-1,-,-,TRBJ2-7,CASSLRTVTEQYF,TGCGCCAGCAGCTTGAGGACAGTAACCGAGCAGTACTTC
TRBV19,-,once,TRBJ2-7,CASSISENSYEQYF,TGTGCCAGTAGTATTTCCGAGAACTCCTACGAGCAGTACTTC
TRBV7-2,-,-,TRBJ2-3,CASSLETSTDTQYF,TGTGCCAGCAGCTTAGAGACTAGCACAGATACGCAGTATTTT
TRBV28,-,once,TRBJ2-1,CASSLPQGTSSYNEQFF,TGTGCCAGCAGCTTACCACAGGGAACTAGCTCCTACAATGAGCAGTTCTTC
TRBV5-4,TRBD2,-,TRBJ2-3,CASSLGAGGTDTQYF,TGTGCCAGCAGCTTGGGAGCGGGGGGCACAGATACGCAGTATTTT
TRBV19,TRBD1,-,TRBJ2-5,CASSIWTGGETQYF,TGTGCCAGTAGTATTTGGACAGGGGGCGAGACCCAGTACTTC
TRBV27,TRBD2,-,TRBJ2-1,CAIAVAGGSINEQFF,TGTGCCATCGCCGTAGCGGGAGGGTCTATCAATGAGCAGTTCTTC
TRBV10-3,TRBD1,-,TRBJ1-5,CAISDQGGNQPQHF,TGTGCCATCAGTGATCAGGGGGGCAATCAGCCCCAGCATTTT
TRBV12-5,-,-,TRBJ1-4,CASGLGKGTNEKLFF,TGTGCTAGTGGTTTGGGAAAGGGGACTAATGAAAAACTGTTTTTT
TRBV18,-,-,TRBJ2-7,CASSRLGLSEQYF,TGTGCCAGCTCACGCCTGGGACTCTCGGAGCAGTACTTC
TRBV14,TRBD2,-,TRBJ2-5,CASSQPHYSGRKETQYF,TGTGCCAGCAGCCAACCACATTATAGCGGGAGAAAGGAGACCCAGTACTTC
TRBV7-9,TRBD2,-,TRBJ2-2,CASRFQRENTGELFF,TGTGCCAGCAGGTTCCAGCGGGAGAACACCGGGGAGCTGTTTTTT
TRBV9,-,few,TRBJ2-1,CASSVDGGSYNEQFF,TGTGCCAGCAGCGTAGATGGCGGCTCCTACAATGAGCAGTTCTTC
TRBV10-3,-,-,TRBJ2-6,CAISGGGPSGANVLTF,TGTGCCATCAGTGGGGGGGGGCCCTCTGGGGCCAACGTCCTGACTTTC
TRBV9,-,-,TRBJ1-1,CASSVATSRAEAFF,TGTGCCAGCAGCGTAGCTACGTCCCGGGCTGAAGCTTTCTTT
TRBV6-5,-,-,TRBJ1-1,CASSPGLNTEAFF,TGTGCCAGCAGTCCCGGTTTGAACACTGAAGCTTTCTTT
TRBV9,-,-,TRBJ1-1,CASSVGSAGTEAFF,TGTGCCAGCAGCGTAGGATCCGCCGGCACTGAAGCTTTCTTT
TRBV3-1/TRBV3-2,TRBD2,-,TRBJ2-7,CASSQVGLAGANSYEQYF,TGTGCCAGCAGCCAAGTCGGGCTAGCGGGGGCGAACTCCTACGAGCAGTACTTC
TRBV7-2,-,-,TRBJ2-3,CASSLGLLGTDTQYF,TGTGCCAGCAGCTTAGGACTTCTTGGCACAGATACGCAGTATTTT
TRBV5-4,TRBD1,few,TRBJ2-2,CASRLDREAGELFF,TGTGCCAGCAGGTTGGACAGGGAAGCCGGGGAGCTGTTTTTT
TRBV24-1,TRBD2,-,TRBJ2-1,CATSDQGTSGGNEQFF,TGTGCCACCAGTGATCAAGGGACTAGCGGGGGCAATGAGCAGTTCTTC
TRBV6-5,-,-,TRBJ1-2,CASSKTGLHNYGYTF,TGTGCCAGCAGTAAAACAGGACTACATAACTATGGCTACACCTTC
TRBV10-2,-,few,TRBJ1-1,CASSEYRWTEAFF,TGCGCCAGCAGTGAGTACAGGTGGACTGAAGCTTTCTTT
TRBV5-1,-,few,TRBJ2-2,CASSPSPQGIGELFF,TGCGCCAGCAGTCCTTCGCCTCAGGGAATCGGGGAGCTGTTTTTT
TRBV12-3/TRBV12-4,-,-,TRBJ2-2,CASNYDTGELFF,TGTGCCAGCAACTATGACACCGGGGAGCTGTTTTTT
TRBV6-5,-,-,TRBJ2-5,CASSPSTTPAETQYF,TGTGCCAGCAGTCCCTCCACTACCCCTGCGGAGACCCAGTACTTC
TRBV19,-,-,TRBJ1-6,CASSSGLNSPLHF,TGTGCCAGTAGCAGCGGATTAAATTCACCCCTCCACTTT